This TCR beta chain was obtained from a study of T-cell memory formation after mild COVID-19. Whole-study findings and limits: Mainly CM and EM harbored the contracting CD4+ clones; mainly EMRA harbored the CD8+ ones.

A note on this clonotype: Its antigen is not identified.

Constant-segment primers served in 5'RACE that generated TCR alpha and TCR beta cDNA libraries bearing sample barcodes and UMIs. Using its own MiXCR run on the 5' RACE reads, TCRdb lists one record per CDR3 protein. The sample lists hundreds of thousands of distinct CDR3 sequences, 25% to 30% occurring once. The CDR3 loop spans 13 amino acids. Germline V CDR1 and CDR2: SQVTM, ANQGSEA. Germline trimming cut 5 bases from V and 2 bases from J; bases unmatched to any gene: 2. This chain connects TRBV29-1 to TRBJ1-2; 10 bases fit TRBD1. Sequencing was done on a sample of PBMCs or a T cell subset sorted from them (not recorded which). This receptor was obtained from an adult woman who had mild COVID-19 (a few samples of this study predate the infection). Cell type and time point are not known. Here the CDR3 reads CSVRTGGNYGYTF. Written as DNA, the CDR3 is TGCAGCGTTCGGACAGGGGGGAACTATGGCTACACCTTC.